Listed below are T cell receptor beta chains from one sample, sequenced in a study of post-analysis software for immune sequencing data. TCRdb redid the calling of the PCR reads with MiXCR, one entry per CDR3 protein. The data hold approximately 440,000 distinct CDR3 sequences, with around 40% observed a single time. Sequenced sample: blood. The receptors were sampled from a girl between 10 and 17 years old with multiple sclerosis. Both conserved end residues are part of each CDR3. The D gene is left open where the match is weak. Clone size is shown for a subset of rows, as once, few, many or a class of expanded clone.

TGTGCCAGCAGCCAAAGGGGAAGCTCCTATAATTCACCCCTCCACTTT	CASSQRGSSYNSPLHF	-	TRBV13	few	TRBJ1-6
TGTGCCACCAGCAGACAGGGGGCCTACGAGCAGTACTTC	CATSRQGAYEQYF	TRBD1	TRBV24-1	many	TRBJ2-7
TGTGCCAGCAGTGAAGGACTAGCGGGAGTTTGGGATACGCAGTATTTT	CASSEGLAGVWDTQYF	TRBD2	TRBV25-1	-	TRBJ2-3
TGTGCCAGCAGTGCGACTAGCGGGAGCCATCCAGATACGCAGTATTTT	CASSATSGSHPDTQYF	TRBD2	TRBV6-1	few	TRBJ2-3
TGCAGTGCGGACAGGGCCCCTTCGAAAAGCTCCTACGAGCAGTACTTC	CSADRAPSKSSYEQYF	TRBD1	TRBV20-1	-	TRBJ2-7
TGCGCCAGCAGTGAGTCGGGGGGCGATGAGCAGTTCTTC	CASSESGGDEQFF	-	TRBV10-1	-	TRBJ2-1
TGTGCCATTCCTCGCGTAGCGGGGGCATACAATGAGCAGTTCTTC	CAIPRVAGAYNEQFF	TRBD2	TRBV10-3	-	TRBJ2-1
TGTGCCAGCGGGAACACAGACCAAGAGACCCAGTACTTC	CASGNTDQETQYF	-	TRBV6-1	-	TRBJ2-5
TGTGCCAGCAGCCAAGATAATTGGGGCAGGCGGGCCTACGAGCAGTACTTC	CASSQDNWGRRAYEQYF	-	TRBV3-1	few	TRBJ2-7
TGTGCCAGCAGCTTCGGTGGAGATACGCAGTATTTT	CASSFGGDTQYF	-	TRBV11-2	few	TRBJ2-3
TGTGCCAGCAGTGAAGCGGGGCGACAGGTCCGGGAGCCCCAGCATTTT	CASSEAGRQVREPQHF	-	TRBV6-1	-	TRBJ1-5
TGTGCCAGCAGCCCCGCGGGGGGAGGGCCTGAAAACAATGAGCAGTTCTTC	CASSPAGGGPENNEQFF	TRBD2	TRBV7-2	-	TRBJ2-1
TGTGCCAGCAGTTTAATCGGGAGGGCGAACACTGAAGCTTTCTTT	CASSLIGRANTEAFF	-	TRBV28	-	TRBJ1-1
TGTGCCAGCAGCTTGGTTACAGGGGGCGTGGAGACCCAGTACTTC	CASSLVTGGVETQYF	TRBD1	TRBV5-5	-	TRBJ2-5
TGTGCCAGCAGTTTAAATACCTGGGAGACCCAGTACTTC	CASSLNTWETQYF	-	TRBV12-3/TRBV12-4	-	TRBJ2-5
TGCAGTGCTAGCGGGCAAGAGACCCAGTACTTC	CSASGQETQYF	-	TRBV20-1	few	TRBJ2-5
TGCGCCAGCAGCTTGGACAGGGCGGCTGGGGCCAACGTCCTGACTTTC	CASSLDRAAGANVLTF	-	TRBV5-1	-	TRBJ2-6
TGTGCCAGCAGTGCCGACAGGATAAGGGGTGAAAAACTGTTTTTT	CASSADRIRGEKLFF	-	TRBV25-1	many	TRBJ1-4
TGCAGTGCGACACCGAGGTACAGGAAGGGGGACGAGCAGTACTTC	CSATPRYRKGDEQYF	-	TRBV20-1	few	TRBJ2-7
TGTGCCACCAGTGATGGGGGAGGAGAGACCCAGTACTTC	CATSDGGGETQYF	-	TRBV24-1	-	TRBJ2-5
TGCGCCAGCAGCCAAGACAGGACAGGGGACGAGCAGTACTTC	CASSQDRTGDEQYF	TRBD1	TRBV4-1	few	TRBJ2-7
TGTGCCAGCAGTTCCTCACAGGGGGCTAGAGAGCAGTACTTC	CASSSSQGAREQYF	TRBD1	TRBV28	few	TRBJ2-5
TGTGCCAGCAGTTTATCTACCTGGCGGGAGATCACCACAGATACGCAGTATTTT	CASSLSTWREITTDTQYF	TRBD2	TRBV27	few	TRBJ2-3
TGTGCCAGCAGCTTACAACAGGGGAACACCGGGGAGCTGTTTTTT	CASSLQQGNTGELFF	-	TRBV7-2	-	TRBJ2-2
TGTGCCAGCAGCGTAGTCGGGCCAAACAATGAGCAGTTCTTC	CASSVVGPNNEQFF	-	TRBV9	-	TRBJ2-1
TGTGCCAGCAGCAAAAGGGACAGGTCCTACGAGCAGTACTTC	CASSKRDRSYEQYF	TRBD1	TRBV12-3/TRBV12-4	-	TRBJ2-7
TGTGCCAGCAGTAAGCCCCCGGGACCCCTCCTCTACGAGCAGTACTTC	CASSKPPGPLLYEQYF	-	TRBV6-1	-	TRBJ2-7
TGTGCCAGCAGCGTAGTAAGGGAAAGCTACGAGCAGTACTTC	CASSVVRESYEQYF	-	TRBV9	-	TRBJ2-7
TGTGCCCGCAGCGTCGAGGACAGCACTCCTGGCTACACCTTC	CARSVEDSTPGYTF	-	TRBV9	-	TRBJ1-2
TGTGCCAGCAGCTTACCTAGCGGCACAGATACGCAGTATTTT	CASSLPSGTDTQYF	-	TRBV7-2	-	TRBJ2-3
TGCGCCAGCAGCTTGGCATCGTACAGCTTGGCTTTCTTT	CASSLASYSLAFF	-	TRBV5-1	-	TRBJ1-1
TGCTCCACTGCGGGAGGGCTAAACTACGAGCAGTACTTC	CSTAGGLNYEQYF	TRBD2	TRBV20-1	-	TRBJ2-7
TGCAGTCCGGGACAGAACTATGGCTACACCTTC	CSPGQNYGYTF	TRBD1	TRBV20-1	-	TRBJ1-2
TGCGCCAGCAGCCTCCACCGAGACGGTGATGAAAAACTGTTTTTT	CASSLHRDGDEKLFF	-	TRBV4-1	-	TRBJ1-4
TGCAGTGCTAGAGATGGGCTAGCGGCCACAGATACGCAGTATTTT	CSARDGLAATDTQYF	TRBD2	TRBV20-1	-	TRBJ2-3
TGTGCCAGCAGTTTTGTTGGGTTCTATGGCTACACCTTC	CASSFVGFYGYTF	-	TRBV28	-	TRBJ1-2
TGTGCCAGCAGGAGTATGTATGAGCAGTTCTTC	CASRSMYEQFF	-	TRBV12-3/TRBV12-4	once	TRBJ2-1
TGCAGTGCTAGAGATGTCCGGGACAGGGGGTCGGGAAGCTCCTACAATGAGCAGTTCTTC	CSARDVRDRGSGSSYNEQFF	TRBD1	TRBV20-1	few	TRBJ2-1
TGCGCCAGCAGCTTGTCGGCGGGACAGAACTATGGCTACACCTTC	CASSLSAGQNYGYTF	TRBD1	TRBV5-1	-	TRBJ1-2
TGCAGCGTTGTCACGGACAGGGACCACGAGCAGTACTTC	CSVVTDRDHEQYF	TRBD1	TRBV29-1	many	TRBJ2-7
TGTGCCAGCAGTTCCCGTGAGGGCGGATACGAGCAGTACTTC	CASSSREGGYEQYF	-	TRBV6-5	few	TRBJ2-7
TGTGCCAGCAGGCGTGGGGTCTACGAGCAGTACTTC	CASRRGVYEQYF	-	TRBV7-9	-	TRBJ2-7
TGCAGTGCTAGGCCCGGAAACCTTAATGAAAAACTGTTTTTT	CSARPGNLNEKLFF	-	TRBV20-1	few	TRBJ1-4